A selection of T cell receptor beta chains follows, all from one sample in a study of T cell changes during pregnancy in multiple sclerosis. Sequencing used immunoSEQ multiplex PCR; TCRdb keeps in-frame clones, though not all of them. The sample lists more than 50,000 clones; about 95% were seen once. The material sequenced was CD8+ T cells from peripheral blood mononuclear cells, taken after pregnancy. These TCRs come from a female donor with multiple sclerosis, enrolled in a pregnancy study. Both conserved end residues are part of each CDR3. The D gene is left open where the match is weak. The listing skips clone size in some rows; elsewhere it reads once, few, many or a size class.

clone_size	d_call	v_call	j_call	cdr3_aa	cdr3_nt
-	TRBD2	TRBV30	TRBJ2-7	CAGETSGWSYEQYF	TGTGCCGGGGAAACTAGCGGGTGGTCCTACGAGCAGTACTTC
-	TRBD1	TRBV10-3	TRBJ2-1	CAITTGVDEQFF	TGTGCCATCACCACAGGGGTTGATGAGCAGTTCTTC
-	-	TRBV5-1	TRBJ2-1	CASSEGINEQFF	TGCGCCAGCAGTGAGGGAATCAATGAGCAGTTCTTC
-	-	TRBV7-8	TRBJ1-1	CASSLGGGAATEAFF	TGTGCCAGCAGCTTAGGTGGTGGGGCGGCTACTGAAGCTTTCTTT
-	TRBD1	TRBV7-9	TRBJ2-3	CASSRQGAKDTQYF	TGTGCCAGCAGCCGACAGGGGGCGAAAGATACGCAGTATTTT
-	TRBD1	TRBV25-1	TRBJ2-1	CASSVGQDYEQFF	TGTGCCAGCAGTGTGGGACAGGATTATGAGCAGTTCTTC
-	-	TRBV27	TRBJ1-1	CASSSLPPNTEAFF	TGTGCCAGCAGTTCCCTTCCTCCGAACACTGAAGCTTTCTTT
-	-	TRBV6-5	TRBJ1-1	CASSSTTGNTEAFF	TGTGCCAGCAGTTCTACGACAGGTAACACTGAAGCTTTCTTT
few	-	TRBV19	TRBJ2-5	CASTSGGVQETQYF	TGTGCCAGTACTTCCGGAGGAGTTCAAGAGACCCAGTACTTC
-	-	TRBV27	TRBJ1-5	CASSLQGGGQPQHF	TGTGCCAGCAGTTTGCAGGGAGGAGGCCAGCCCCAGCATTTT
-	TRBD2	TRBV4-3	TRBJ2-3	CASSQGTSGGTDTQYF	TGCGCCAGCAGCCAGGGGACTAGCGGCGGCACAGATACGCAGTATTTT
once	-	TRBV19	TRBJ2-5	CASSGGTSEGETQYF	TGTGCCAGTAGCGGTGGGACATCTGAGGGGGAGACCCAGTACTTC
-	TRBD2	TRBV5-1	TRBJ2-7	CASSLRAGSSYEQYF	TGCGCCAGCAGCTTGCGAGCGGGAAGCTCCTACGAGCAGTACTTC
once	TRBD2	TRBV9	TRBJ2-7	CASSVAGTSSYEQYF	TGTGCCAGCAGCGTAGCCGGGACTAGCTCCTACGAGCAGTACTTC
-	TRBD2	TRBV7-2	TRBJ2-3	CASSLRGRASTDTQYF	TGTGCCAGCAGCTTACGGGGGAGGGCTAGCACAGATACGCAGTATTTT
-	-	TRBV27	TRBJ1-5	CASSLGSIRPQHF	TGTGCCAGCAGTTTAGGTAGTATTCGGCCCCAGCATTTT
-	-	TRBV27	TRBJ2-1	CASSFSGGRNEQFF	TGTGCCAGCAGTTTTTCAGGGGGGAGGAATGAGCAGTTCTTC
-	TRBD2	TRBV12-5	TRBJ2-3	CASGLGTSYDTQYF	TGTGCTAGTGGTTTGGGGACTAGCTACGATACGCAGTATTTT
-	-	TRBV5-4	TRBJ2-1	CASSLGRADNEQFF	TGTGCCAGCAGCTTGGGCAGGGCGGACAATGAGCAGTTCTTC
-	TRBD1	TRBV27	TRBJ1-2	CASGFLIDRGGNYGYTF	TGTGCCAGCGGTTTTTTAATCGACAGGGGAGGGAACTATGGCTACACCTTC
-	TRBD1	TRBV7-6	TRBJ1-2	CASSLGGRGQGYGYTF	TGTGCCAGCAGCTTAGGGGGACGGGGACAGGGGTATGGCTACACCTTC
once	TRBD2	TRBV9	TRBJ2-7	CASSVGGGDYEQYF	TGTGCCAGCAGCGTAGGGGGAGGGGACTACGAGCAGTACTTC
-	TRBD1	TRBV6-4	TRBJ1-1	CASSEQTGGANTEAFF	TGTGCCAGCAGTGAGCAGACAGGGGGCGCGAACACTGAAGCTTTCTTT
-	TRBD1	TRBV5-5	TRBJ2-7	CASSPMGQGAIEQYF	TGTGCCAGCAGCCCAATGGGACAGGGGGCGATCGAGCAGTACTTC
-	-	TRBV5-4	TRBJ1-2	CASSLAEELWYTF	TGTGCCAGCAGCTTGGCAGAGGAACTCTGGTACACCTTC
-	TRBD2	TRBV11-2	TRBJ2-1	CASSLLAGASDEQFF	TGTGCCAGCAGCTTACTAGCGGGAGCCAGCGATGAGCAGTTCTTC
-	-	TRBV5-5	TRBJ1-2	CASSLRGFSPPPYTF	TGTGCCAGCAGCTTGCGGGGATTCAGTCCTCCTCCCTACACCTTC
-	TRBD1	TRBV29-1	TRBJ2-7	CSVAGTGPYEQYF	TGCAGCGTTGCCGGGACAGGGCCCTACGAGCAGTACTTC
-	TRBD1	TRBV7-6	TRBJ2-1	CASSLEGLQGFGEQFF	TGTGCCAGCAGCTTAGAGGGCTTACAGGGGTTCGGGGAGCAGTTCTTC
-	-	TRBV19	TRBJ2-7	CASSGFRDRHEQYF	TGTGCCAGTAGTGGGTTCAGGGATCGCCACGAGCAGTACTTC
-	-	TRBV14	TRBJ1-2	CASSQDVRGNYGYTF	TGTGCCAGCAGCCAAGACGTGCGGGGAAACTATGGCTACACCTTC
-	TRBD2	TRBV9	TRBJ2-1	CASSVGGSGNEQFF	TGTGCCAGCAGCGTAGGCGGGAGTGGCAATGAGCAGTTCTTC
once	TRBD1	TRBV27	TRBJ1-2	CASSLYPGQASYGYTF	TGTGCCAGCAGTTTATACCCGGGACAGGCCTCCTATGGCTACACCTTC
-	-	TRBV21-1	TRBJ2-2	CASSKAGTGYTGELFF	TGTGCCAGCAGCAAAGCAGGGACAGGGTACACCGGGGAGCTGTTTTTT
few	-	TRBV2	TRBJ1-2	CASLGGDNYGYTF	TGTGCCAGCCTGGGAGGAGATAACTATGGCTACACCTTC
-	TRBD1	TRBV6-5	TRBJ2-2	CASSQTGGTGELFF	TGTGCCAGCAGTCAAACAGGGGGCACCGGGGAGCTGTTTTTT
-	-	TRBV11-2	TRBJ1-1	CASGQRNTEAFF	TGTGCCAGCGGACAGAGGAACACTGAAGCTTTCTTT
-	TRBD2	TRBV7-2	TRBJ2-2	CASSYRGLELAGVGELFF	TGTGCCAGCAGCTATAGGGGGTTGGAGCTAGCGGGAGTCGGGGAGCTGTTTTTT
-	-	TRBV4-1	TRBJ2-3	CASSQDLAGPSTDTQYF	TGCGCCAGCAGCCAAGATCTGGCGGGCCCTAGCACAGATACGCAGTATTTT
-	-	TRBV9	TRBJ2-1	CASSVGGAGEANINEQFF	TGTGCCAGCAGCGTAGGGGGGGCGGGGGAAGCTAATATCAATGAGCAGTTCTTC
-	-	TRBV21-1	TRBJ2-1	CASSLKAASGILDLDEQFF	TGTGCCAGCAGCCTCAAGGCGGCTAGCGGGATCCTGGACTTGGATGAGCAGTTCTTC
-	-	TRBV4-2	TRBJ2-2	CASRRDGTNTGELFF	TGTGCCAGCAGGCGAGACGGGACGAACACCGGGGAGCTGTTTTTT
few	TRBD1	TRBV7-9	TRBJ2-7	CASSSRDRGREQYF	TGTGCCAGCAGCTCCCGGGACAGGGGGCGGGAGCAGTACTTC
-	-	TRBV7-6	TRBJ1-1	CASSLGRENTEAFF	TGTGCCAGCAGCTTGGGCAGAGAGAACACTGAAGCTTTCTTT
-	-	TRBV6-1	TRBJ2-6	CASSDSGSGANVLTF	TGTGCCAGCAGTGATTCGGGGTCTGGGGCCAACGTCCTGACTTTC
-	TRBD1	TRBV27	TRBJ1-1	CASSLGAGGHTEAFF	TGTGCCAGCAGTTTAGGGGCAGGGGGGCACACTGAAGCTTTCTTT
-	-	TRBV19	TRBJ1-1	CASSPSQGPDTEAFF	TGTGCCAGTAGCCCCTCTCAGGGTCCCGACACTGAAGCTTTCTTT
once	TRBD2	TRBV4-2	TRBJ2-1	CASSQEVPAGEYNEQFF	TGTGCCAGCAGCCAAGAGGTACCAGCGGGAGAATACAATGAGCAGTTCTTC
-	-	TRBV29-1	TRBJ1-1	CSVEGDNAEAFF	TGCAGCGTCGAAGGGGACAACGCTGAAGCTTTCTTT